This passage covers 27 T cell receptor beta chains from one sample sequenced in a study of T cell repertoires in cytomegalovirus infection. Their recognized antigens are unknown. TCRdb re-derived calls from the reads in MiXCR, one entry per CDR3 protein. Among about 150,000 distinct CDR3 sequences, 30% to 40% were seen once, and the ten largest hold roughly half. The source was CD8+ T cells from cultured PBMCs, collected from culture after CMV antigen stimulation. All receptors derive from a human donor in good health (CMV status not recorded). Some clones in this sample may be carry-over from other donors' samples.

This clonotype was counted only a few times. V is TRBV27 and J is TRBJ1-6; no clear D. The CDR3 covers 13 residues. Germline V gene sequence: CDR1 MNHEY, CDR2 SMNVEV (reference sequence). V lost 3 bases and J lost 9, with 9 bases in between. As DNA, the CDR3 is TGTGCCAGCAGTTTTTTGGCCGGTTCACCCCTCCACTTT. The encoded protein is CASSFLAGSPLHF.

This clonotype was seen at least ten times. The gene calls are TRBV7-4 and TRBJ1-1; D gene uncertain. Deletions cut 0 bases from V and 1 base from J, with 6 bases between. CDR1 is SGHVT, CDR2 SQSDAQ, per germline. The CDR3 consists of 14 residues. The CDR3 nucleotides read TGTGCCAGCAGCTTAGCGACAAGGAACACTGAAGCTTTCTTT. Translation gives CASSLATRNTEAFF.

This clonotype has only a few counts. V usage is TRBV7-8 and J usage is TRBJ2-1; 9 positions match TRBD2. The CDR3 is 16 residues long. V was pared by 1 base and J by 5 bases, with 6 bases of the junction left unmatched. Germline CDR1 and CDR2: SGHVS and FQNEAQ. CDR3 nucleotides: TGTGCCAGCAGCTTAGAGGTAGCGGGGGCCAACAATGAGCAGTTCTTC. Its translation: CASSLEVAGANNEQFF. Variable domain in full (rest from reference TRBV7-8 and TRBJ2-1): GAGVSQSPRYKVAKRGQDVALRCDPISGHVSLFWYQQALGQGPEFLTYFQNEAQLDKSGLPSDRFFAERPEGSVSTLKIQRTQQEDSAVYLCASSLEVAGANNEQFFGPGTRLTVL.

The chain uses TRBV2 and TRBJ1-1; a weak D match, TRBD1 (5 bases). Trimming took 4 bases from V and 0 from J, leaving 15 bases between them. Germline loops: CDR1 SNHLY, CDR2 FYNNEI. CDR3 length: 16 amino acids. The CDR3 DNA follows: TGTGCCAGCAGTGGGGGGGTGGAGAAACTGAACACTGAAGCTTTCTTT. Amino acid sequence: CASSGGVEKLNTEAFF.

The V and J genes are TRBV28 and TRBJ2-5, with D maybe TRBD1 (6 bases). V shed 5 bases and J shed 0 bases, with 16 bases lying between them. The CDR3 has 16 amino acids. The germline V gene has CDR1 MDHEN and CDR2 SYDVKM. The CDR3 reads CASSPTEGHNQETQYF. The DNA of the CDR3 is TGTGCCAGCAGTCCTACTGAGGGACATAACCAAGAGACCCAGTACTTC.

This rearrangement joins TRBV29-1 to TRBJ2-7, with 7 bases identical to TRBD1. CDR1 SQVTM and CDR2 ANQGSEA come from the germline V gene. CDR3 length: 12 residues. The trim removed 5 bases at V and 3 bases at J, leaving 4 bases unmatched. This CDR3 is CSVTGAFYEQYF. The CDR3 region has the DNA TGCAGCGTTACAGGGGCCTTCTACGAGCAGTACTTC.

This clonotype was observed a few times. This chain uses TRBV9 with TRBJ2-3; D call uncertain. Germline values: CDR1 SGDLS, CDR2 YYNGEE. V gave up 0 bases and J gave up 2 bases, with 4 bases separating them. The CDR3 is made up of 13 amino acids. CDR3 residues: CASSVAITDTQYF. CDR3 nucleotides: TGTGCCAGCAGCGTAGCAATCACAGATACGCAGTATTTT.

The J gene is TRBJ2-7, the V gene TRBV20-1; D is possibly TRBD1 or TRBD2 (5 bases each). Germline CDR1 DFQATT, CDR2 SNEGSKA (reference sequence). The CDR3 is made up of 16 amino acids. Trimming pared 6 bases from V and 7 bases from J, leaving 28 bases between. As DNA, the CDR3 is TGCAGTGCATCTAGCTTAGGGAAGGGGCTAGTGTGGGAGCAGTACTTC. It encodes CSASSLGKGLVWEQYF.

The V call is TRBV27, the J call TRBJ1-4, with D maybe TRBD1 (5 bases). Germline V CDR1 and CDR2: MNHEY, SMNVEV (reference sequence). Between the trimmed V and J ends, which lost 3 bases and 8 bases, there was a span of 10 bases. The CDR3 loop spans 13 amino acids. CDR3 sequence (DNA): TGTGCCAGCAGTTTGTGGGCAGGGGAAAAACTGTTTTTT. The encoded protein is CASSLWAGEKLFF.

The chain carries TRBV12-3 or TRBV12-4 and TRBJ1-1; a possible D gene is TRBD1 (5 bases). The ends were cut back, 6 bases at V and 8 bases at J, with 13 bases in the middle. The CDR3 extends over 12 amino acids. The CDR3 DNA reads TGTGCCAGCAGCCAGGGAAAGAAGGAAGCTTTCTTT. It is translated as CASSQGKKEAFF.

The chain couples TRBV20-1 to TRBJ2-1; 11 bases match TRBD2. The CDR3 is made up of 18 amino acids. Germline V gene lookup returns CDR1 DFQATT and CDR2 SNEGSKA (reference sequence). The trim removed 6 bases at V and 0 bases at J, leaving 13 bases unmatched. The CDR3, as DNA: TGCAGTGCGCGTCCGGGACTAGCGGACTCCAGCTCCTACAATGAGCAGTTCTTC. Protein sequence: CSARPGLADSSSYNEQFF.

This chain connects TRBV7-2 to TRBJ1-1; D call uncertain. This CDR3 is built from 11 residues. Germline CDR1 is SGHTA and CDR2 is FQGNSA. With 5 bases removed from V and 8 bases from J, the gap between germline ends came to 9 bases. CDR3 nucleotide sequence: TGTGCCAGCAGCCCTATGAGAGAAGCTTTCTTT. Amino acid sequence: CASSPMREAFF.

The CDR3 reads CSVPTGTGAYEQYF. CDR3 coding DNA: TGCAGCGTCCCGACCGGGACAGGGGCCTACGAGCAGTACTTC. The rearrangement uses TRBV29-1 and TRBJ2-7; 10 bases fit TRBD1. Germline V gives CDR1 SQVTM, CDR2 ANQGSEA. CDR3 length equals 14 residues. After removal of 6 bases from V and 2 bases from J, the junction contained 7 bases not matched to a gene.

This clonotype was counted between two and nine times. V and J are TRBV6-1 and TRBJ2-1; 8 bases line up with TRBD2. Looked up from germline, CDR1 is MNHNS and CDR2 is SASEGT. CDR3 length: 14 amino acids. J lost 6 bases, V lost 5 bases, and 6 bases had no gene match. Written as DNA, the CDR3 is TGTGCCAGCAGTTTCGGGACTAGGGGCAATGAGCAGTTCTTC. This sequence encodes CASSFGTRGNEQFF.

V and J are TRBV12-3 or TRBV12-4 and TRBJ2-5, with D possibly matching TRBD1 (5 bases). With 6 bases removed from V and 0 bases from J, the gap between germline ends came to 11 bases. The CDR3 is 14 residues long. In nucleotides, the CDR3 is TGTGCCAGCAGCCTACAGGTGGACCAAGAGACCCAGTACTTC. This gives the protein CASSLQVDQETQYF.

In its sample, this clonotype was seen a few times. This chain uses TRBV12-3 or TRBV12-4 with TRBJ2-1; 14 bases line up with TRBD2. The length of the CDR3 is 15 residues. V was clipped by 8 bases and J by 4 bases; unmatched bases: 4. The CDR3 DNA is TGTGCCAGCGGGACTAGCGGGGGCCTTTACAATGAGCAGTTCTTC. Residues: CASGTSGGLYNEQFF.

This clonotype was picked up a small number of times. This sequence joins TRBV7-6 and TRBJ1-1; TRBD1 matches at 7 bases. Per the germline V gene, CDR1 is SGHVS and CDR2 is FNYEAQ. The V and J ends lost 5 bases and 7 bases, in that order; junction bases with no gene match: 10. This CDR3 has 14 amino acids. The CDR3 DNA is TGTGCCAGCAGCCCCCCGGACAGGTTCCTTGAAGCTTTCTTT. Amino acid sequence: CASSPPDRFLEAFF.

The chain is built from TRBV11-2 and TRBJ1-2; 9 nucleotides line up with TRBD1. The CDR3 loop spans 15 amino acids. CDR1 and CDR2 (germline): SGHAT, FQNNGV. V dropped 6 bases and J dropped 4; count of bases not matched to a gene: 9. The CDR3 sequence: CASRLGQGFSYGYTF. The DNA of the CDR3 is TGTGCCAGCAGGCTGGGACAGGGCTTCTCCTATGGCTACACCTTC.

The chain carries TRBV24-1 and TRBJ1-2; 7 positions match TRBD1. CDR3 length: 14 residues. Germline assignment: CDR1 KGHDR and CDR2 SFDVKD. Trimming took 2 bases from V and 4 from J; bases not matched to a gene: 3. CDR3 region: CATSDSDRSYGYTF. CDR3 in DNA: TGTGCCACCAGTGATTCGGACAGGTCCTATGGCTACACCTTC.

The CDR3 sequence is CASRGQDWAKNIQYF. CDR3 DNA: TGTGCCAGCAGAGGACAAGACTGGGCCAAAAACATTCAGTACTTC. The V call is TRBV12-3 or TRBV12-4, the J call TRBJ2-4, with a possible D match to TRBD1 (5 bases). With 6 bases removed from V and 1 base from J, the gap between germline ends came to 13 bases. The CDR3 loop spans 15 amino acids.

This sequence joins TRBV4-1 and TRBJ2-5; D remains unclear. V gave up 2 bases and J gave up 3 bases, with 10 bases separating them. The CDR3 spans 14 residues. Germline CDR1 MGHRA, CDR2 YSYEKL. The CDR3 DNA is TGCGCCAGCAGCCAAAGGGTACAAGAAGAGACCCAGTACTTC. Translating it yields CASSQRVQEETQYF.

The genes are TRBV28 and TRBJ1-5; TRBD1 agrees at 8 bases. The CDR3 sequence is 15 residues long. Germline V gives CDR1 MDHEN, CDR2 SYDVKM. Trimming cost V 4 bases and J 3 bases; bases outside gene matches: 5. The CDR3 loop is CASSSTGVYNQPQHF. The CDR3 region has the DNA TGTGCCAGCAGTTCGACAGGGGTTTACAATCAGCCCCAGCATTTT.

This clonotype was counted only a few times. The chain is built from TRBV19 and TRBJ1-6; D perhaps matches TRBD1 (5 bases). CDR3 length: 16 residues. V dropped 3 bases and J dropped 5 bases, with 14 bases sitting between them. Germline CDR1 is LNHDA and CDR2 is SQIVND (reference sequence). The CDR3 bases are TGTGCCAGTAGTATTGCAGCCCTAGGGGATAATTCACCCCTCCACTTT. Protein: CASSIAALGDNSPLHF. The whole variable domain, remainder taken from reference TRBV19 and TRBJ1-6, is DGGITQSPKYLFRKEGQNVTLSCEQNLNHDAMYWYRQDPGQGLRLIYYSQIVNDFQKGDIAEGYSVSREKKESFPLTVTSAQKNPTAFYLCASSIAALGDNSPLHFGNGTRLTVT.

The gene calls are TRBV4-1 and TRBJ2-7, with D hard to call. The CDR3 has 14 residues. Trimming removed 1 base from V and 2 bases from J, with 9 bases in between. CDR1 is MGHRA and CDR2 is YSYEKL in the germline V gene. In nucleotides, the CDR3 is TGCGCCAGCAGCCAAGGGCCGGGTACCTACGAGCAGTACTTC. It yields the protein CASSQGPGTYEQYF.

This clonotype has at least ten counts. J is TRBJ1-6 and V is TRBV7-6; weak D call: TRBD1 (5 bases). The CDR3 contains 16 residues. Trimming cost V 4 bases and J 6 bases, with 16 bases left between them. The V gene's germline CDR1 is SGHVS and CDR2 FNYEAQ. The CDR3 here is CASSSQPGRPNSPLHF. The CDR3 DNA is TGTGCCAGCAGCTCCCAGCCGGGACGGCCTAATTCACCCCTCCACTTT.

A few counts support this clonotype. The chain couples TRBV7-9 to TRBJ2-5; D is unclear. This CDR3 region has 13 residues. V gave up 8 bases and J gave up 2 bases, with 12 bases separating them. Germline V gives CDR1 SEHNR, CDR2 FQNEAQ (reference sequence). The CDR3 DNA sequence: TGTGCCAGCGTTCGGGCCCTTCAAGAGACCCAGTACTTC. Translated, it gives CASVRALQETQYF.

CDR3: CASSFDDYEQYF. The CDR3 nucleotides are TGTGCCAGCAGCTTCGATGACTACGAGCAGTACTTC. The V and J genes are TRBV7-9 and TRBJ2-7; D remains unclear. V shed 3 bases and J shed 3 bases, with 6 bases lying between them. CDR1 and CDR2 from the germline V gene are SEHNR and FQNEAQ (reference sequence). The CDR3 contains 12 residues.